This T cell receptor beta chain was recovered during a study of blood T cell repertoires in COVID-19. Cohort assignment relied on participant-reported clinical history. This clone came up a few times. The CDR3 has 14 residues. The ends were cut back, 1 base at V and 6 bases at J, with 9 bases in the middle. Germline V gene sequence: CDR1 SEHNR, CDR2 FQNEAQ (reference sequence). Here immunoSEQ multiplex PCR was the method, and the copy in TCRdb shows in-frame clones only, minus some. The sample carries over 200,000 clones, about nine tenths recorded once. The chain joins TRBV7-9 to TRBJ1-4; TRBD1 might be the D (5 bases). This TCR derives from a man between 18 and 35 years old who had recovered from COVID-19. Sequences were obtained from PBMCs or T cells enriched from blood (not recorded which). The chain's CDR3 is CASSLVPGDEKLFF. The CDR3 DNA follows: TGTGCCAGCAGCTTAGTCCCGGGGGATGAAAAACTGTTTTTT.